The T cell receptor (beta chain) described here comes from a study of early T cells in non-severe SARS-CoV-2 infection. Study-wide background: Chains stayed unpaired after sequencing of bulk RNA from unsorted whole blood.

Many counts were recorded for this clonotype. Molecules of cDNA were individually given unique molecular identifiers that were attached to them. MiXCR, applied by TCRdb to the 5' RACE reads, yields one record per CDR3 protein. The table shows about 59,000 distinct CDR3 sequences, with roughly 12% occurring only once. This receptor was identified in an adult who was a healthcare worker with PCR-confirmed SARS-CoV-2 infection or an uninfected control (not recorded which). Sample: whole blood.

The DNA for the CDR3 is TGTGCCAGCAGCCAAGATCTAGGTGGTCGCTATCCCCAGACTAATGAAAAACTGTTTTTT. Translating it yields CASSQDLGGRYPQTNEKLFF. This chain uses TRBV4-2 with TRBJ1-4; D ambiguous. The CDR3 spans 20 residues. CDR1 is LGHNA, CDR2 YNFKEQ, per germline. The V end was cut by 0 bases, the J end by 2 bases, with 22 bases between.